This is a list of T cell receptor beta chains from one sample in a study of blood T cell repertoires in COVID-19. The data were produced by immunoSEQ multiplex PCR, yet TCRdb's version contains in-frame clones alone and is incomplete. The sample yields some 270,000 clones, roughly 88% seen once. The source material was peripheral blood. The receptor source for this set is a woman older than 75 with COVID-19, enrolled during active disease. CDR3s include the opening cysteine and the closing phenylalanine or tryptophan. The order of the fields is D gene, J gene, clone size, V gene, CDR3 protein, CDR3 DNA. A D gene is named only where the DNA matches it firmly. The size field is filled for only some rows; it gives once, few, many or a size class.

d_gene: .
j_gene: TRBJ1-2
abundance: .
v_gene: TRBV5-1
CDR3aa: CASSLTGSDYGYTF
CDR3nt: TGCGCCAGCAGCTTGACGGGGTCGGACTATGGCTACACCTTC

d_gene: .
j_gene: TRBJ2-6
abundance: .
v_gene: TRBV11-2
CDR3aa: CASSHLLTGTTTGANVLTF
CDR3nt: TGTGCCAGCAGCCACCTGCTAACCGGGACAACGACTGGGGCCAACGTCCTGACTTTC

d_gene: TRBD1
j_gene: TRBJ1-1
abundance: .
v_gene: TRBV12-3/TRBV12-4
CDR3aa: CASSPNRGEAFF
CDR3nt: TGTGCCAGCAGTCCCAACAGGGGTGAAGCTTTCTTT

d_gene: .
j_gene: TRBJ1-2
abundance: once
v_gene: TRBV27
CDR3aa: CASSLDTLGRYGYTF
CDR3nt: TGTGCCAGCAGTTTAGATACACTGGGGAGGTATGGCTACACCTTC

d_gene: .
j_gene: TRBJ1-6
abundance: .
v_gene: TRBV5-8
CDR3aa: CASSFNRVYNSPLHF
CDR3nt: TGTGCCAGCAGCTTTAACCGGGTTTATAATTCACCCCTCCACTTT

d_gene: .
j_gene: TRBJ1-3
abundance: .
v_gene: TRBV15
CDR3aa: CATSNPGSTIYF
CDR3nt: TGTGCCACCAGCAACCCGGGAAGCACCATATATTTT

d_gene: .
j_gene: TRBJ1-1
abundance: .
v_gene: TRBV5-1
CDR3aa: CASSLVGDNTEAFF
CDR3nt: TGCGCCAGCAGCTTGGTAGGGGATAACACTGAAGCTTTCTTT

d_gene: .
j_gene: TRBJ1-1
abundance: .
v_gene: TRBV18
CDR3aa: CASSPLGPTEAFF
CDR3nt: TGTGCCAGCTCACCCCTGGGTCCGACAGAGGCTTTCTTT

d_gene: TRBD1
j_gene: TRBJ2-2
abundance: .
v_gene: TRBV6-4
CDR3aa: CASSRSGTGANTGELFF
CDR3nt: TGTGCCAGCAGTAGGTCCGGGACAGGGGCTAACACCGGGGAGCTGTTTTTT

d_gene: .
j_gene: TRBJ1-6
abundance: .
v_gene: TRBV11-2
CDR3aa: CASSLTGSSYNSPLHF
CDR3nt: TGTGCCAGCAGCTTGACAGGCAGCTCCTATAATTCACCCCTCCACTTT

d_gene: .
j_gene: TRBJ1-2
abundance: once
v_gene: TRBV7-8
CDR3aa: CASSLYGAGYTF
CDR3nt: TGTGCCAGCAGCTTATATGGGGCTGGCTACACCTTC

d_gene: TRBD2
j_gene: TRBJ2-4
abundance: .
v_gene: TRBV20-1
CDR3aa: CSARAPAGGYF
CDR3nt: TGCAGTGCTAGAGCGCCAGCGGGGGGGTACTTC

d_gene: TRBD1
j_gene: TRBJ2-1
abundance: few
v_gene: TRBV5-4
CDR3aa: CASSFRTGSLYNEQFF
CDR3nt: TGTGCCAGCAGCTTTCGGACAGGTTCCCTATACAATGAGCAGTTCTTC

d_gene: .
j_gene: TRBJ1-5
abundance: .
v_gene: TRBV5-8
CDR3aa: CASSLQVSGGSNQPQHF
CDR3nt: TGTGCCAGCAGCTTGCAGGTCAGCGGGGGGAGCAATCAGCCCCAGCATTTT

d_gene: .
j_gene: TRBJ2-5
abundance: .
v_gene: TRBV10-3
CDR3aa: CAISVGDGETQYF
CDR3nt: TGTGCCATCAGCGTAGGGGATGGAGAGACCCAGTACTTC

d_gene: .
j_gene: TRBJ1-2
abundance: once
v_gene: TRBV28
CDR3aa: CASSASQSGYGYTF
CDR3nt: TGTGCCAGCAGTGCTTCACAGTCGGGGTATGGCTACACCTTC